This passage covers 21 T cell receptor beta chains from one sample sequenced in a study of read filtering for tumor transcriptome and immune sequencing. The library was built from 400 ng RNA with molecular barcoded adaptors for alpha/delta and beta/gamma chains. TCRdb re-called the reads through MiXCR, storing one row per CDR3 protein. Here the sample spans tens of thousands of distinct CDR3 sequences, about a fifth being singletons. The sample was a population of CD138-negative cells sorted from bone marrow. The receptors originated from a donor at least 40 years old with multiple myeloma.

This clonotype appeared many times. The V gene is TRBV29-1, the J gene TRBJ2-7; 8 nucleotides match TRBD1. This CDR3 has 12 amino acids. The ends lost 5 bases at V and 4 bases at J; junction bases unmatched: 4. The germline V gene encodes CDR1 SQVTM and CDR2 ANQGSEA. The DNA of the CDR3 is TGCAGCGTTTCCGACAGGGGTTACGAGCAGTACTTC. Translating gives CSVSDRGYEQYF.

Concerning this clonotype itself: A much larger clone differs from this one at a single base, so this may be a read error. The chain couples TRBV29-1 to TRBJ2-2; perhaps TRBD2 as D (5 bases). Germline lookup yields CDR1 SQVTM and CDR2 ANQGSEA. The CDR3 spans 14 residues. This chain's CDR3 is CSVASLLNTGKLFF. In DNA form, the CDR3 reads TGCAGCGTTGCCTCTCTTCTGAACACCGGGAAGCTGTTTTTT.

Comment on this clonotype: At one end the junction does not follow the germline gene, possibly because of a read error. The chain is built from TRBV5-5 and TRBJ1-1; D possibly corresponds to TRBD1 (6 bases). This CDR3 contains 15 residues. The germline CDR1 and CDR2 sequences are SGHKS and YYEKEE (reference sequence). The CDR3 spells CASSLFRGRNTEAVF. The CDR3, as DNA: TGTGCCAGCAGCTTGTTTCGGGGGCGGAACACTGAAGCTGTCTTT.

The table lists this clonotype with many counts. J is TRBJ2-7 and V is TRBV5-1; D may be TRBD1 (6 bases). In germline, CDR1 is SGHRS, CDR2 YFSETQ. This CDR3 spans 13 amino acids. The V end lost 3 bases, the J end lost 1 base, and 8 bases lay between the germline ends. The CDR3 loop reads CASSSGQSYEQYF. The CDR3 bases are TGCGCCAGCAGCTCGGGACAATCCTACGAGCAGTACTTC.

This clonotype occurred many times. CDR3 nucleotide sequence: TGTGCCAGCAGCTGGACTAGCGGGGACTTTGGTGAGCAGTTCTTC. Protein product: CASSWTSGDFGEQFF. This rearrangement joins TRBV7-3 to TRBJ2-1, with TRBD2 matching 12 bases. The J segment lost 9 bases and the V segment lost 4 bases, leaving 7 bases of the junction unmatched. The CDR3 is 15 amino acids. Germline V lookup: CDR1 SGHTA, CDR2 FQGTGA.

V usage is TRBV27 and J usage is TRBJ2-3; 7 positions agree with TRBD2. This CDR3 has 18 amino acids. J lost 2 bases, V lost 2 bases, and 13 bases had no gene match. Germline values: CDR1 MNHEY, CDR2 SMNVEV (reference sequence). The CDR3 sequence: CASSLRSGASGATDTQYF. The CDR3 nucleotides are TGTGCCAGCAGTTTAAGGAGCGGGGCGAGTGGGGCCACAGATACGCAGTATTTT.

The chain uses TRBV12-3 or TRBV12-4 and TRBJ2-1, with D possibly being TRBD1 (5 bases). V lost 11 bases, J lost 15 bases, and 26 bases lay in between. The CDR3 is 13 residues long. CDR3 residues: CAGGSGWFYGPFF. CDR3 nucleotides: TGTGCCGGCGGCTCAGGGTGGTTCTATGGGCCGTTCTTC.

With respect to this clonotype: This is likely an artifact of a read error, given a far larger clone one base away. The chain links TRBV6-5 to TRBJ2-1; 8 bases match TRBD1. The CDR3 has 15 amino acids. CDR1 and CDR2 from the germline V gene are MNHEY and SVGAGI. The CDR3 DNA sequence: TGTGCCAGCAAGAAACCGGGACAGGCCTACAATAAGCAGTTCTTC. Protein: CASKKPGQAYNKQFF.

This clonotype showed up many times. The V call is TRBV12-3 or TRBV12-4, the J call TRBJ2-2; 8 bases map to TRBD2. V trimming: 3 bases; J trimming: 6 bases; junction bases outside the gene matches: 3. The CDR3 totals 14 residues. The CDR3 reads CASSLSGRAGELFF. The CDR3 DNA sequence: TGTGCCAGCAGTTTGAGCGGGAGAGCCGGGGAGCTGTTTTTT.

The chain links TRBV10-2 to TRBJ2-3; D is ambiguous. The germline V gene has CDR1 WSHSY and CDR2 SAAADI. V lost 3 bases, J lost 1 base, and 14 bases lay in between. This CDR3 is built from 16 residues. The CDR3 DNA reads as TGCGCCAGCAGTGAAGGTGGGGTTATGGGCACAGATACGCAGTATTTT. This sequence encodes CASSEGGVMGTDTQYF.

At least ten counts were recorded for this clonotype. The chain uses TRBV29-1 and TRBJ2-1, with D perhaps matching TRBD1 (6 bases). Trimming shortened V by 4 bases and J by 4 bases, and 17 bases separated the two germline ends. The CDR3 runs to 15 residues. Germline lookup yields CDR1 SQVTM and CDR2 ANQGSEA. In DNA, the CDR3 is TGCAGCGTTGTCCTGGTGCAGGGGCTTTACAATGAGCAGTTCTTC. This sequence encodes CSVVLVQGLYNEQFF.

On this clonotype: A clone one base away is much larger, so this may be a read error. The chain employs TRBV29-1 and TRBJ1-2; D unclear. CDR3 length: 13 residues. Germline CDR1 is SQVTM and CDR2 is ANQGSEA. CDR3 protein: CSVELQSNCGYTF. For the CDR3, the DNA is TGCAGCGTTGAGCTGCAGTCTAACTGTGGCTACACCTTC.

This clonotype was found many times. The chain couples TRBV10-3 to TRBJ1-1; possible D gene TRBD1, 5 bases. There are 15 residues in the CDR3. The V end was cut by 4 bases, the J end by 4 bases, with 16 bases between. Looked up from germline, CDR1 is ENHRY and CDR2 is SYGVKD. CDR3 in DNA: TGTGCCATCAGTGGATCGGGAGAGAGGGGCACTGAAGCTTTCTTT. Amino acids: CAISGSGERGTEAFF.

On this clonotype: Germline is not matched at one junction end, which may reflect a read error. The chain links TRBV3-1 to TRBJ2-1, with D unresolved. Germline V gene sequence: CDR1 LGHDT, CDR2 YNNKEL (reference sequence). CDR3 length: 14 residues. The CDR3 protein is CASRSPQSYNEQVF. The CDR3 DNA is TGTGCCAGCCGCTCCCCACAAAGCTACAATGAGCAGGTCTTC.

This clonotype has at least ten counts. J is TRBJ2-3 and V is TRBV18, with D possibly TRBD1 on 6 matching bases. Germline lookup yields CDR1 KGHSH and CDR2 LQKENI. Trimming stripped 5 bases from V and 2 bases from J, with 11 bases between. This CDR3 comprises 14 residues. The CDR3 sequence: CASSTGTTTDTQYF. The DNA for the CDR3 is TGTGCCAGCTCAACAGGGACCACCACAGATACGCAGTATTTT.

There are many counts of this clonotype. The rearrangement links TRBV29-1 to TRBJ2-7, with a possible D match to TRBD1 (6 bases). V was trimmed by 4 bases and J by 0 bases, leaving 19 bases between them. CDR3 length: 16 residues. Germline V gene lookup returns CDR1 SQVTM and CDR2 ANQGSEA. The CDR3 loop reads CSVVGQGYMSSYEQYF. The CDR3 nucleotides read TGCAGCGTTGTGGGTCAGGGGTACATGAGCTCCTACGAGCAGTACTTC.

This clonotype was seen repeatedly, ten times or more. The rearrangement uses TRBV6-6 and TRBJ2-2; a possible D gene is TRBD1 (6 bases). V dropped 5 bases and J dropped 5 bases, with 15 bases sitting between them. Germline CDR1 MNHNY, CDR2 SVGAGI (reference sequence). The CDR3 runs 15 residues. CDR3 loop: CASSPGVGGTGELFF. CDR3 nucleotides: TGTGCCAGCAGTCCCGGGGTAGGGGGAACCGGGGAGCTGTTTTTT.

Many counts were recorded for this clonotype. The chain is built from TRBV27 and TRBJ1-5; 11 bases fit TRBD1. V lost 5 bases, J lost 5 bases, and 8 bases stayed unmatched. This CDR3 has 16 amino acids. Looked up from germline, CDR1 is MNHEY and CDR2 is SMNVEV (reference sequence). The DNA of the CDR3 is TGTGCCAGCAGTCCCATGGACAGGGGGCAATATCAGCCCCAGCATTTT. Amino acids: CASSPMDRGQYQPQHF.

This clonotype has a handful of counts. The genes are TRBV30 and TRBJ1-5; D unclear. This CDR3 contains 14 residues. Germline V gene lookup returns CDR1 GTSNPN and CDR2 SVGIG (reference sequence). Trimming pared 3 bases from V and 0 bases from J, leaving 9 bases between. CDR3 sequence reads: CAWRDRYSNQPQHF. The CDR3, as DNA: TGTGCCTGGAGGGATCGATATAGCAATCAGCCCCAGCATTTT.

This clonotype was observed many times. V gene TRBV19 combines with J gene TRBJ2-1, with TRBD1 matching over 8 bases. The germline V gene has CDR1 LNHDA and CDR2 SQIVND (reference sequence). Unmatched junction bases numbered 8, after V lost 5 bases and J lost 5 bases. This CDR3 is built from 15 residues. The CDR3 region is CASSSDRGVNNEQFF. CDR3 in DNA: TGTGCCAGTAGTTCAGACAGGGGAGTAAACAATGAGCAGTTCTTC.

In this sample, this clonotype turned up many times. The rearrangement links TRBV10-3 to TRBJ2-2, with D possibly being TRBD2 (5 bases). CDR3 size: 13 residues. With 5 bases removed from V and 1 base from J, the gap between germline ends came to 5 bases. Germline V CDR1 and CDR2: ENHRY, SYGVKD. CDR3 residues: CAISSGNTGELFF. The DNA of the CDR3 is TGTGCCATCAGTAGCGGGAACACCGGGGAGCTGTTTTTT.